A selection of T cell receptor beta chains follows, all from one sample in a study of T cells after yellow fever vaccination. Each CDR3 protein is one row after TCRdb ran MiXCR on the 5' RACE reads. The sample holds roughly 4,600 distinct CDR3 sequences, about 8% seen once. The starting material was PBMCs, either bulk or a sorted T-cell subset (CD4+, CD8+, memory, or dextramer-sorted; not recorded which), obtained more than 35 days after the first yellow fever vaccination. These receptors came from a man aged 18 to 29 who received the YFV17D yellow fever vaccine. The CDR3 runs from the conserved cysteine through the conserved F or W. D genes are given only for firm matches. A row's size may be missing; if present it is once, few, many or a size class.

J | V | size | D | DNA | CDR3
TRBJ1-3 | TRBV2 | many | - | TGTGCCAGCAGCGCTCGCCGACAAGTGGATGGAAACACCATATATTTT | CASSARRQVDGNTIYF
TRBJ2-3 | TRBV18 | many | - | TGTGCCAGCTCACCACCGAGGAGCACAGATACGCAGTATTTT | CASSPPRSTDTQYF
TRBJ1-4 | TRBV6-1 | many | - | TGTGCCAGCAGGCATTCACAGGAGGGGGAAAAACTGTTTTTT | CASRHSQEGEKLFF
TRBJ2-1 | TRBV10-3 | many | TRBD2 | TGTGCCATCAGTCCCACTTATGGACTAGTGTCGGTTGAGCAGTTCTTC | CAISPTYGLVSVEQFF
TRBJ1-5 | TRBV6-1 | many | TRBD1 | TGTGCCAGCAGGCGGGACAGATATAGCAATCAGCCCCAGCATTTT | CASRRDRYSNQPQHF
TRBJ2-3 | TRBV6-2/TRBV6-3 | medium-sized | - | TGTGCCAGCAGTTACTGGAGCACAGATACGCAGTATTTT | CASSYWSTDTQYF
TRBJ1-1 | TRBV20-1 | many | TRBD1 | TGCAGTGCGCCGGGACAGACTACTGAAGCTTTCTTT | CSAPGQTTEAFF
TRBJ2-1 | TRBV5-1 | many | - | TGCGCCAGCAGCTTGCTCTGGGGGCTGGACAATGAGCAGTTCTTC | CASSLLWGLDNEQFF
TRBJ1-5 | TRBV29-1 | many | - | TGCAGCGTTGATCTCTCTGAGAATAGCAATCAGCCCCAGCATTTT | CSVDLSENSNQPQHF
TRBJ2-3 | TRBV4-1 | many | TRBD2 | TGCGCCAGCAGCCAAGATCCTTGGAGTAGCGGGGGGTTCCCCTCGAATACGCAGTATTTT | CASSQDPWSSGGFPSNTQYF
TRBJ1-2 | TRBV29-1 | - | - | TGCAGCGTCGGACAGTCCAAGGGCTACACCTTC | CSVGQSKGYTF
TRBJ2-7 | TRBV4-1 | many | - | TGCGCCAGCAGCCAAACCTGGCAACAGGTTCAGCTTTACGAGCAGTACTTC | CASSQTWQQVQLYEQYF
TRBJ1-1 | TRBV12-3/TRBV12-4 | many | - | TGTGCCAGCAGTCTAGGTCTTGAAGCTTTCTTT | CASSLGLEAFF
TRBJ1-2 | TRBV29-1 | many | - | TGCAGCGCTGATAAACAGGGATCTGGCTACACCTTC | CSADKQGSGYTF
TRBJ2-7 | TRBV5-1 | many | - | TGCGCCAGCCACGGGGGCGCGATCCCCTACGAGCAGTACTTC | CASHGGAIPYEQYF
TRBJ2-1 | TRBV10-3 | - | - | TGTGCCATCAGCCCCGAGCTCCGCTACTATGAGCAGTTCTTC | CAISPELRYYEQFF
TRBJ2-3 | TRBV20-1 | few | TRBD2 | TGCAGTGCTAGAGATGCAGCGGGGAGGACAGATACGCAGTATTTT | CSARDAAGRTDTQYF
TRBJ1-1 | TRBV19 | many | - | TGTGCCAGTAGAGCAGGGATCACTGAAGCTTTCTTT | CASRAGITEAFF
TRBJ1-3 | TRBV19 | many | - | TGTGCCAGTAGTGACCAGCGGGGAAACACCATATATTTT | CASSDQRGNTIYF
TRBJ2-7 | TRBV2 | many | - | TGTGCCAGCAGTGCCACGCCGCGCGGACTGTACGAGCAGTACTTC | CASSATPRGLYEQYF
TRBJ2-5 | TRBV5-4 | many | - | TGTGCCAGCAGCTTGCCCAGGGCGGAGACCCAGTACTTC | CASSLPRAETQYF
TRBJ2-1 | TRBV5-1 | many | - | TGCGCCAGCAGCTTGGAGGACTATTCTTCCCAATGGGGTGAGCAGTTCTTC | CASSLEDYSSQWGEQFF
TRBJ1-5 | TRBV20-1 | many | TRBD1 | TGCAGTGCTAGAGGGGCCGGACAGGGAGGCAATCAGCCCCAGCATTTT | CSARGAGQGGNQPQHF
TRBJ2-3 | TRBV27 | many | TRBD1 | TGTGCCAGCAGTTTCAGAACAGGGGGGACAGATACGCAGTATTTT | CASSFRTGGTDTQYF
TRBJ2-5 | TRBV2 | - | - | TGTGCCAGCACCTGGTACCAAGAGACCCAGTACTTC | CASTWYQETQYF
TRBJ2-1 | TRBV4-1 | many | TRBD2 | TGCGCCAGCAGCCAGCTCGTATTAGCGGGGGCTTCCAATGAGCAGTTCTTC | CASSQLVLAGASNEQFF
TRBJ2-1 | TRBV6-5 | many | TRBD1 | TGTGCCAGCAGTTACTCCCCCAGGGGGCATTACAATGAGCAGTTCTTC | CASSYSPRGHYNEQFF
TRBJ2-5 | TRBV4-2 | many | - | TGTGCCAGCAGCCAAGAGGGTCCGGACACCCAAGAGACCCAGTACTTC | CASSQEGPDTQETQYF
TRBJ1-2 | TRBV5-1 | many | - | TGCGCCAGCAGCTTGGGGCAGGGGAACTATGGCTACACCTTC | CASSLGQGNYGYTF
TRBJ1-5 | TRBV5-1 | few | - | TGCGCCAGCAGCCACGGGGGGCAGGGGCCGAATCAGCCCCAGCATTTT | CASSHGGQGPNQPQHF
TRBJ1-6 | TRBV7-6 | many | - | TGTGCCAGCAGCCCTTCGGACGGGAATTCACCCCTCCACTTT | CASSPSDGNSPLHF
TRBJ2-2 | TRBV5-1 | many | TRBD1 | TGCGCCAGCAGATCTTCTCCGGGACAGACAGACACCGGGGAGCTGTTTTTT | CASRSSPGQTDTGELFF
TRBJ2-5 | TRBV6-6 | many | - | TGTGCCAGCAGTTTCGAGCCTCGAGAGACCCAGTACTTC | CASSFEPRETQYF
TRBJ2-2 | TRBV6-1 | medium-sized | - | TGTGCCAGCGTGGAGGGGAACACCGGGGAGCTGTTTTTT | CASVEGNTGELFF
TRBJ1-2 | TRBV7-2 | many | - | TGTGCCAGCAGCTTAGGTTGGGACCCCTATGGCTACACCTTC | CASSLGWDPYGYTF